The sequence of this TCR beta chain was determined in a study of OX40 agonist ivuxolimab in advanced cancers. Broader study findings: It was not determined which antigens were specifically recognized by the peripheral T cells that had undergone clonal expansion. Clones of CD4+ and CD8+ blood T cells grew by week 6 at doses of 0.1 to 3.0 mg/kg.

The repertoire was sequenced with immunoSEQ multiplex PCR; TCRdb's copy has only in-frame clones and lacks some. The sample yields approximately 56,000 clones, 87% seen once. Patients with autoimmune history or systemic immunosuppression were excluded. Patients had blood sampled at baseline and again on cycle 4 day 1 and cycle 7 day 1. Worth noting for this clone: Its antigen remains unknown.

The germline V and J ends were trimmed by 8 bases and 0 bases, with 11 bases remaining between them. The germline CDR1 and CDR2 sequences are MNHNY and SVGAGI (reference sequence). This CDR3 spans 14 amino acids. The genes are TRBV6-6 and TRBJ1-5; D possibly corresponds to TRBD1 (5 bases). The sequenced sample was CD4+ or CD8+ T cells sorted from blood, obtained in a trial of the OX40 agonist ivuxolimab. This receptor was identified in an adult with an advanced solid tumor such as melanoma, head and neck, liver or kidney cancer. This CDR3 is CASAGINSNQPQHF. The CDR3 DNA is TGTGCCAGCGCAGGGATTAATAGCAATCAGCCCCAGCATTTT.